Listed below are T cell receptor beta chains from one sample, sequenced in a study of blood T cell repertoires in COVID-19. This table comes from immunoSEQ multiplex PCR, and its TCRdb copy is limited to in-frame clones, with some not included. The table lists about 250,000 clones, over 80% of them singletons. Specimen: peripheral blood. The receptor source for this set is a woman in her thirties or forties who had recovered from COVID-19. Both conserved end residues are part of each CDR3. A D gene is named only where the DNA matches it firmly.

d_gene	j_gene	v_gene	CDR3aa	CDR3nt
-	TRBJ1-3	TRBV2	CASKGRGMVDTIYF	TGTGCCAGCAAGGGGCGAGGAATGGTGGACACCATATATTTT
TRBD2	TRBJ2-2	TRBV19	CASTDSALAGTGELFF	TGTGCCAGTACCGACTCTGCGCTAGCGGGCACCGGGGAGCTGTTTTTT
TRBD1	TRBJ1-1	TRBV2	CASTAIGTGTEAFF	TGTGCCAGCACCGCTATTGGGACAGGGACTGAAGCTTTCTTT
TRBD1	TRBJ1-5	TRBV24-1	CATSADRGGISPQHF	TGTGCCACCAGCGCGGACAGGGGCGGAATCAGCCCCCAGCATTTT
TRBD1	TRBJ1-5	TRBV30	CAWGTGGQPQHF	TGTGCCTGGGGGACAGGGGGGCAGCCCCAGCATTTT
TRBD1	TRBJ2-1	TRBV19	CASSTDRISPYNEQFF	TGTGCCAGTAGTACGGACAGGATTTCTCCCTACAATGAGCAGTTCTTC
-	TRBJ2-7	TRBV14	CASSQGRGLSYEQYF	TGTGCCAGCAGCCAAGGGCGGGGGCTCTCCTACGAGCAGTACTTC
TRBD2	TRBJ2-3	TRBV6-6	CASSPGYGSSGGLITDTQYF	TGTGCCAGCAGTCCCGGTTACGGGTCTAGCGGGGGGCTAATTACAGATACGCAGTATTTT
TRBD1	TRBJ1-1	TRBV4-1	CASSRTGAGENTEAFF	TGCGCCAGCAGCCGGACAGGGGCCGGAGAGAACACTGAAGCTTTCTTT
-	TRBJ2-2	TRBV4-2	CASSQGTGGGDTGELFF	TGTGCCAGCAGCCAAGGCACGGGGGGCGGGGACACCGGGGAGCTGTTTTTT
TRBD1	TRBJ2-5	TRBV24-1	CATGGQEGQETQYF	TGTGCCACCGGGGGACAGGAGGGGCAAGAGACCCAGTACTTC
TRBD1	TRBJ2-5	TRBV2	CASRSGTVQETQYF	TGTGCCAGCAGATCCGGGACAGTCCAAGAGACCCAGTACTTC
TRBD1	TRBJ1-5	TRBV28	CASSFVGTGVQPQHF	TGTGCCAGCAGTTTTGTAGGGACAGGGGTTCAGCCCCAGCATTTT
-	TRBJ2-7	TRBV30	CAWSAWTEQYF	TGTGCCTGGAGTGCCTGGACAGAGCAGTACTTC